One and the same sample provided the 20 T cell receptor beta chains below, sequenced in a study of long-term antiretroviral therapy in people with HIV. immunoSEQ v3.0 was run at survey level. Generated by immunoSEQ multiplex PCR, the TCRdb table keeps only in-frame clones and is missing some. The repertoire consists of 17,000 or so clones, with roughly four fifths occurring once and the leading ten covering around 8.3%. The source was unsorted PBMCs, collected 0.3 years after starting antiretroviral therapy. All receptors come from a man aged 18 to 35 with HIV.

V and J are TRBV4-2 and TRBJ1-1; D may be TRBD1 (6 bases). This CDR3 has 16 residues. The V end was cut by 0 bases, the J end by 0 bases, with 11 bases between. Germline lookup yields CDR1 LGHNA and CDR2 YNFKEQ. CDR3 nucleotides: TGTGCCAGCAGCCAAGAGGGGGCGGATTTGAACACTGAAGCTTTCTTT. Translated, it gives CASSQEGADLNTEAFF.

The J gene is TRBJ2-6, the V gene TRBV5-8, with D hard to call. The ends were cut back, 4 bases at V and 0 bases at J, with 11 bases in the middle. Per germline, CDR1 SGHTS and CDR2 YDEGEE. There are 16 residues in the CDR3. Written as DNA, the CDR3 is TGTGCCAGCAGCCGTAGGCAACCCTCTGGGGCCAACGTCCTGACTTTC. Its protein is CASSRRQPSGANVLTF.

The J gene is TRBJ2-5, the V gene TRBV5-4; 10 nucleotides align to TRBD2. There are 17 residues in the CDR3. Unmatched junction bases numbered 7, after V lost 0 bases and J lost 2 bases. Germline CDR1 is SGHNT and CDR2 is YYREEE (reference sequence). CDR3 nucleotides: TGTGCCAGCAGCTTGGGGGCTAGCGGGGGACTTCAAGAGACCCAGTACTTC. This sequence encodes CASSLGASGGLQETQYF.

This chain joins TRBV19 and TRBJ1-5; 8 nucleotides agree with TRBD1. There are 15 residues in the CDR3. V lost 4 bases, J lost 6 bases, and 8 bases stayed unmatched. CDR1 and CDR2 (germline): LNHDA, SQIVND (reference sequence). The CDR3 region has the DNA TGTGCCAGTAGTACCTCTCAGGGGGCAGGTCAGCCCCAGCATTTT. Amino acid sequence: CASSTSQGAGQPQHF.

The chain carries TRBV5-3 and TRBJ2-3, with 13 bases aligning to TRBD2. TRBV5-3 is flagged as an ORF with uncertain function. The V and J ends lost 4 bases and 4 bases, in that order; junction bases with no gene match: 6. This CDR3 is 16 amino acids long. In nucleotides, the CDR3 is TGTGCCAGAAGCACTGGGACTAGCGGGGCCCCAGATACGCAGTATTTT. Encoded protein: CARSTGTSGAPDTQYF.

The V gene is TRBV15, the J gene TRBJ1-5, with 7 bases lining up with TRBD1. The CDR3 runs to 14 residues. J gave up 2 bases and V 5 bases, and 3 bases lay outside the gene matches. Germline values: CDR1 LNHNV, CDR2 YYDKDF (reference sequence). The DNA for the CDR3 is TGTGCCACCAGCGGGACAGCAGGCAATCAGCCCCAGCATTTT. Translation: CATSGTAGNQPQHF. The entire variable domain, with the rest obtained from reference TRBV15 and TRBJ1-5, is as follows: DAMVIQNPRYQVTQFGKPVTLSCSQTLNHNVMYWYQQKSSQAPKLLFHYYDKDFNNEADTPDNFQSRRPNTSFCFLDIRSPGLGDTAMYLCATSGTAGNQPQHFGDGTRLSIL.

The chain links TRBV19 to TRBJ2-2; TRBD1 is a possible D gene (7 bases). The CDR3 length is 16 residues. Germline CDR1 and CDR2: LNHDA and SQIVND (reference sequence). V gave up 6 bases and J gave up 9 bases, with 23 bases separating them. The CDR3 here is CASRPSTGNRGWELFF. As DNA, the CDR3 is TGTGCCAGTAGACCCTCGACAGGGAATCGGGGGTGGGAGCTGTTTTTT.

This chain connects TRBV2 to TRBJ1-1, with D tentatively TRBD1 (5 bases). Per the germline V gene, CDR1 is SNHLY and CDR2 is FYNNEI. The ends were cut back, 6 bases at V and 4 bases at J, with 15 bases in the middle. The CDR3 contains 14 residues. The CDR3 DNA sequence: TGTGCCAGCAGAACCCGGCAGGGTGTCACTGAAGCTTTCTTT. This codes for CASRTRQGVTEAFF.

This rearrangement joins TRBV7-6 to TRBJ2-3; 7 nucleotides align to TRBD2. In germline, CDR1 is SGHVS, CDR2 FNYEAQ. This CDR3 is 15 amino acids long. V lost 2 bases to trimming and J lost 5 bases; unmatched junction nucleotides: 7. The CDR3 DNA sequence: TGTGCCAGCAGCTTATCAGCGGGGCGGGTAGATACGCAGTATTTT. As protein: CASSLSAGRVDTQYF. Full variable domain (rest looked up from reference TRBV7-6 and TRBJ2-3): GAGVSQSPRYKVTKRGQDVALRCDPISGHVSLYWYRQALGQGPEFLTYFNYEAQQDKSGLPNDRFSAERPEGSISTLTIQRTEQRDSAMYRCASSLSAGRVDTQYFGPGTRLTVL.

This chain joins TRBV27 and TRBJ1-2; no clear D. V lost 2 bases, J lost 4 bases, and 14 bases lay in between. There are 15 residues in the CDR3. In germline, CDR1 is MNHEY, CDR2 SMNVEV (reference sequence). CDR3 region: CASSLGIPGVYGYTF. The CDR3 DNA sequence: TGTGCCAGCAGTTTAGGCATTCCAGGCGTCTATGGCTACACCTTC.

The genes are TRBV15 and TRBJ2-7, with 7 bases lining up with TRBD1. Trimming cost V 1 base and J 1 base; bases outside gene matches: 4. This CDR3 spans 15 amino acids. The germline V gene has CDR1 LNHNV and CDR2 YYDKDF (reference sequence). CDR3: CATSRGTGASYEQYF. As DNA, the CDR3 is TGTGCCACCAGCAGAGGGACAGGAGCGTCCTACGAGCAGTACTTC.

This clone appeared once. The V call is TRBV2, the J call TRBJ2-1, with D perhaps matching TRBD2 (5 bases). Germline values: CDR1 SNHLY, CDR2 FYNNEI. This CDR3 region has 19 residues. V shed 0 bases and J shed 0 bases, with 18 bases lying between them. The CDR3 DNA sequence: TGTGCCAGCAGTGAAGCAGGGAGTAGGGTCAGAAGCTCCTACAATGAGCAGTTCTTC. Translating gives CASSEAGSRVRSSYNEQFF.

This sequence joins TRBV13 and TRBJ2-7; TRBD1 agrees at 9 bases. Germline-derived CDR1 and CDR2 are PRHDT and FYEKMQ (reference sequence). This CDR3 has 19 residues. The J segment lost 1 base and the V segment lost 6 bases, leaving 19 bases of the junction unmatched. The CDR3 spells CASSSTGTGPSMGSYEQYF. CDR3 bases: TGTGCCAGCAGTTCCACCGGGACAGGGCCCTCAATGGGGTCCTACGAGCAGTACTTC.

This chain links TRBV6-5 with TRBJ2-1; the D gene is possibly TRBD2 (5 bases). The germline V gene encodes CDR1 MNHEY and CDR2 SVGAGI. The CDR3 is 15 amino acids. V lost 6 bases to trimming and J lost 1 base, with 13 bases between them. CDR3 sequence (DNA): TGTGCCAGCAGGGACGCTCTAGCTTCCTACAATGAGCAGTTCTTC. As protein: CASRDALASYNEQFF.

The gene calls are TRBV9 and TRBJ2-5; TRBD2 matches 13 bases. Germline assignment: CDR1 SGDLS and CDR2 YYNGEE. Trimming cost V 3 bases and J 4 bases; bases outside gene matches: 6. There are 16 residues in the CDR3. The CDR3 loop reads CASSALAGGPGETQYF. As DNA, the CDR3 is TGTGCCAGCAGCGCACTAGCGGGGGGGCCTGGAGAGACCCAGTACTTC.

The CDR3 reads CASSESASGGLEQFF. Written as DNA, the CDR3 is TGCGCCAGCAGTGAGTCCGCTAGCGGGGGCCTTGAGCAGTTCTTC. This sequence joins TRBV10-1 and TRBJ2-1; 10 bases fit TRBD2. The J segment lost 9 bases and the V segment lost 0 bases, leaving 5 bases of the junction unmatched. CDR1 is WNHNN, CDR2 SYGVQD, per germline (reference sequence). CDR3 length: 15 residues.

Written as DNA, the CDR3 is TGTGCCAGCAGCTCCCCCGGGATCTACGAGCAGTACTTC. This encodes CASSSPGIYEQYF. The chain employs TRBV5-4 and TRBJ2-7; TRBD2 is a possible D gene (5 bases). V shed 3 bases and J shed 3 bases, with 10 bases lying between them. Germline CDR1 SGHNT, CDR2 YYREEE (reference sequence). The CDR3 totals 13 residues.

This clone was seen once. The chain is built from TRBV19 and TRBJ2-1; possibly TRBD1 or TRBD2 for D (5 bases each). The germline V gene encodes CDR1 LNHDA and CDR2 SQIVND (reference sequence). V was cut by 8 bases and J by 0 bases, with 14 bases left in between. The CDR3 length is 15 residues. The CDR3 loop reads CASRNGADSYNEQFF. CDR3 sequence (DNA): TGTGCCAGTCGCAACGGGGCGGACTCCTACAATGAGCAGTTCTTC.

A few counts support this clone. The rearrangement links TRBV7-2 to TRBJ1-2, with D perhaps matching TRBD1 (5 bases). Trimming removed 1 base at V and 8 bases at J, with 17 bases between. In germline, CDR1 is SGHTA, CDR2 FQGNSA. The CDR3 contains 15 residues. CDR3 sequence: CASSLESSSGRGYTF. The CDR3 nucleotides are TGTGCCAGCAGCTTAGAATCGAGTTCAGGGAGAGGCTACACCTTC.

This clone was detected once. The V gene is TRBV27, the J gene TRBJ2-7; either TRBD1 or TRBD2 may supply D (6 bases each). CDR1 MNHEY and CDR2 SMNVEV come from the germline V gene (reference sequence). The CDR3 consists of 15 residues. Trimming took 8 bases from V and 3 from J, leaving 20 bases between them. CDR3 in amino acids: CASLGHGLDYYEQYV. The CDR3 nucleotides read TGTGCCAGCCTGGGACACGGGTTGGACTACTACGAGCAGTACGTC.